This T cell receptor (beta chain) was sequenced during a study of long-term antiretroviral therapy in people with HIV (dated by TCRdb to about 2022). In terms of the full investigation: The earliest samples were collected approximately a decade before the 2015 WHO recommendation for immediate ART, a period when ART was typically delayed until CD4 counts fell. A retrospective serial study tested whether ART initiation and durable HIV suppression were associated with changes in peripheral blood TRB repertoire composition and diversity. The cohort contributed roughly 200 cryopreserved PBMC samples from 30 adults with confirmed HIV infection, collected serially over a mean of approximately 6 years (range 1-12). About 40% of the roughly 30 participants with HIV were female. No cross-contamination during QIAcube processing turned up in test extractions that ran a monoclonal T-cell line alongside some 34 polyclonal samples. The paper as a whole reports these results and caveats: Because cell numbers in pre-ART samples were limited, unsorted PBMC were profiled instead of sorted CD4+ and CD8+ T cells. Limited PBMC availability meant only the TCR beta chain was sequenced, without alpha chain pairing. No data were available on ART adherence, viral resistance or therapy changes, limiting inferences about post-ART repertoire changes. The samples were dated from about 2004 to 2017, and the ART regimens that were used may be less effective than current ART regimens. Expanded TRB clones identified before ART initiation dominated the repertoire across all time points, though the dominance fluctuated and decreased in many PLHIV after ART. Starting ART was linked to a significant rise in TRB diversity, yet even after long-term ART the diversity remained significantly lower than in transplant donor controls. Narrower CDR3 length ranges were observed in HIV repertoires than in controls, and an antigen-experienced repertoire with only a slight naive shift after ART was suggested by the network structure.

In the case of this clone: The target of this receptor is not known. The sample holds no much larger clone one base away, and base qualities are not on file.

Inclusion was restricted to participants for whom at least one PBMC sample before ART initiation and at least two post-ART samples were available. Treatment was received in the United States of America by all participants with HIV. Before DNA extraction, cryopreserved samples of roughly 1-11 million PBMC were thawed and then washed. At the time of the earliest PBMC sample, participants with HIV were aged between roughly 20 and 55 years. PBMC samples were contributed by each participant from 1-4 timepoints before ART initiation and 2-8 timepoints after ART initiation, with a median of 7 samples. For every participant, serial HIV viral load, CD4+ T-cell count, ART history and demographic data were obtained. Genomic DNA was extracted from unsorted PBMC with a Qiagen kit on a QIAcube, processed in batches of 12 samples. The CDR3, cysteine through phenylalanine, is 13 amino acids long. The entry retains the CDR3 DNA only, 39 bases that are in frame from base 1. From a lookup of the germline V gene (reference sequence), CDR1 and CDR2 are MNHEY and SMNVEV. Cut back by 2 bases and 2 bases, the V and J ends lie 6 bases apart.

The immunoSEQ hsTCRB v3.0 assay was used at survey level resolution to sequence the TRB variable region. The target sequencing depth for TRB was about 40,000-50,000 T-cell genomes per sample. An Illumina MiSeq with a v3 150-cycle kit was used to sequence the pooled TRB libraries. The published analysis was carried out like this. Analysis of repertoires was carried out in R inside a reproducible Nextflow workflow spanning QC, data transformation and analysis. LymphoSeq2, an R package for exploring AIRR-Seq data, was used to implement the custom analyses. A few samples that produced fewer than 5000 total TRB sequences were removed, so 150 to 200 HIV repertoires were analyzed. Among the roughly 180 retained HIV repertoires, 59 were collected before ART initiation and some 130 after ART initiation. Repertoires were downsampled to 5000 TRB nucleotide sequences, with summary statistics averaged over 100 downsampling iterations. Only TRB sequences with CDR3 regions of at least seven amino acids were retained for analysis. Diversity was assessed using a clonality score derived from Shannon entropy and using the Gini coefficient. In repertoire networks, the top 5000 CDR3 amino acid sequences were linked whenever an edit distance of one separated two sequences. For TRB CDR3 amino acid sequences, GLIPH2 was used to predict antigen specificity groups and MHC restriction. To flag known CMV, EBV, HIV or tissue antigen associations, CDR3 amino acid sequences were matched against VDJdb and McPAS-TCR. Pre-ART, post-ART and control groups were compared with Wilcoxon signed-rank tests and Holm-Bonferroni correction. In its TCRdb copy, this immuneACCESS table keeps in-frame sequences only and misses some clones. Where compared with another copy, unresolved V genes explain less than half of these, and the others have no known cause. V and J calls and clone size are copied from that table; D and trimming were computed from the DNA. In all, the sample holds under 40,000 clones, and roughly 84% of those were seen once. The top ten hold about 4.8% of the sample.

The origin of this receptor is a woman aged 25 to 45 with HIV. The rearranged segments are TRBV27 and TRBJ1-1; the D segment cannot be called with confidence. The sequences come from unsorted PBMCs, collected just over 2.7 years before starting antiretroviral therapy. Here is the DNA: TGTGCCAGCAGTTTACTTCGAAACACTGAAGCTTTCTTT. This gives the protein CASSLLRNTEAFF.